These 7 T cell receptor beta chains were all obtained from the same sample, sequenced in a study of spatial heterogeneity in lung cancer. TCRdb reprocessed the 5' RACE reads with MiXCR, giving one entry per CDR3 protein. The profile shows tens of thousands of distinct CDR3 sequences, approximately 16% of them singletons. Documented time point: sample taken at primary tumor resection. Study conclusions and caveats: Expanded intratumoral alpha and beta TCR counts tracked tumor mutation counts.

No antigens are known for them. The sample here was lung tumor tissue, taken at surgery. Receptor source: a female donor with early-stage non-small cell lung cancer.

The sample holds many counts of this clonotype. The V gene is TRBV20-1, the J gene TRBJ1-4; D uncertain. The CDR3 is 15 amino acids. Germline V lookup: CDR1 DFQATT, CDR2 SNEGSKA (reference sequence). Trimming took 3 bases from V and 0 from J, leaving 11 bases between them. The CDR3 bases are TGCAGTGCTAGTGTGGATTCCGCAACTAATGAAAAACTGTTTTTT. Protein: CSASVDSATNEKLFF.

This clonotype has ten or more counts. This sequence joins TRBV29-1 and TRBJ2-3, with no clear D. This CDR3 has 11 amino acids. V lost 7 bases and J lost 2, with 7 bases in between. Germline V gene sequence: CDR1 SQVTM, CDR2 ANQGSEA. CDR3 protein: CSGLLTDTQYF. CDR3 DNA: TGCAGCGGTTTACTCACAGATACGCAGTATTTT.

The V and J genes are TRBV2 and TRBJ2-5, with 7 bases fitting TRBD2. The CDR3 is 15 residues long. V trimming: 1 base; J trimming: 2 bases; junction bases outside the gene matches: 4. The V gene's germline CDR1 is SNHLY and CDR2 FYNNEI. CDR3 in amino acids: CASSEGSGAQETQYF. Here the CDR3 DNA reads TGTGCCAGCAGTGAAGGAAGCGGGGCACAAGAGACCCAGTACTTC.

This clonotype was found many times. The V gene is TRBV9, the J gene TRBJ2-5; D uncertain. The germline V and J ends were trimmed by 0 bases and 4 bases, with 4 bases remaining between them. The CDR3 has 12 amino acids. Germline V CDR1 and CDR2: SGDLS, YYNGEE. CDR3 region: CASSVATETQYF. CDR3 sequence (DNA): TGTGCCAGCAGCGTAGCTACAGAGACCCAGTACTTC. The full variable domain, rest sourced from reference TRBV9 and TRBJ2-5, is DSGVTQTPKHLITATGQRVTLRCSPRSGDLSVYWYQQSLDQGLQFLIQYYNGEERAKGNILERFSAQQFPDLHSELNLSSLELGDSALYFCASSVATETQYFGPGTRLLVL.

This clonotype was observed a few times. The rearrangement joins TRBV20-1 to TRBJ2-1, with D possibly called TRBD1 or TRBD2 (6 bases each). Trimming cost V 6 bases and J 9 bases, with 15 bases left between them. From germline, CDR1 is DFQATT and CDR2 SNEGSKA (reference sequence). The CDR3 runs 12 residues. CDR3 nucleotide sequence: TGCAGTGCAGAGGTGGAGGGGGGTGAGCAGTTCTTC. It specifies CSAEVEGGEQFF.

This clonotype was found many times. V usage is TRBV20-1 and J usage is TRBJ2-3; TRBD2 might be the D (7 bases). V lost 5 bases, J lost 4 bases, and 16 bases lay in between. This CDR3 comprises 14 residues. Germline V gene lookup returns CDR1 DFQATT and CDR2 SNEGSKA (reference sequence). CDR3 DNA sequence: TGCAGTGCTGGGGGGGCAGGGAGATCAGATACGCAGTATTTT. As protein: CSAGGAGRSDTQYF.

This clonotype was counted ten times or more. CDR3 in amino acids: CASSQGALSTDTQYF. The CDR3, as DNA: TGTGCCAGCAGTCAAGGCGCCCTTAGCACAGATACGCAGTATTTT. The rearrangement uses TRBV7-6 and TRBJ2-3; D uncertain. Per germline, CDR1 SGHVS and CDR2 FNYEAQ. V lost 6 bases and J lost 0, with 13 bases in between. The CDR3 loop spans 15 amino acids.